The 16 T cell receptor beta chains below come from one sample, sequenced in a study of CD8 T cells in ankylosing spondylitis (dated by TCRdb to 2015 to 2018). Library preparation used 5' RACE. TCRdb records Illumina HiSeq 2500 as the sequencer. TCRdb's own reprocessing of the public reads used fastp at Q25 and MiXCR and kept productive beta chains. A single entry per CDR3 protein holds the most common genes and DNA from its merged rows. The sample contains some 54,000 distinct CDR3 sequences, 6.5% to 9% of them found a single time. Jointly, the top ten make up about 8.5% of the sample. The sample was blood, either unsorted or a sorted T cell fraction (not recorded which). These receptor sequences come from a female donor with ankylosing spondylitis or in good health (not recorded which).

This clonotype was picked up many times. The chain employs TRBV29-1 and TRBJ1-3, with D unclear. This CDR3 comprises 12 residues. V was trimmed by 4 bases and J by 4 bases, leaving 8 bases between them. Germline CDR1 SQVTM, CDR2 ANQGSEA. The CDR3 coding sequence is TGCAGCGTTGTTTACGGAGGAAACACCATATATTTT. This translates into CSVVYGGNTIYF.

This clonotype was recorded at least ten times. This CDR3 reads CASSAGLTNEKLFF. CDR3 nucleotides: TGTGCCAGCAGCGCAGGGTTAACTAATGAAAAACTGTTTTTT. This rearrangement joins TRBV11-2 to TRBJ1-4, with a tentative D call TRBD1 (5 bases). Per the germline V gene, CDR1 is SGHAT and CDR2 is FQNNGV. The CDR3 has 14 residues. Trimming left V 5 bases short and J 1 base short, with 8 bases between.

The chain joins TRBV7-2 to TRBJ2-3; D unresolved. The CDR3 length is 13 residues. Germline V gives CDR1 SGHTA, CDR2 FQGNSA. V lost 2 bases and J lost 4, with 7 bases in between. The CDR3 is CASSLSSPDTQYF. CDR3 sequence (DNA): TGTGCCAGCAGCTTATCCAGCCCAGATACGCAGTATTTT.

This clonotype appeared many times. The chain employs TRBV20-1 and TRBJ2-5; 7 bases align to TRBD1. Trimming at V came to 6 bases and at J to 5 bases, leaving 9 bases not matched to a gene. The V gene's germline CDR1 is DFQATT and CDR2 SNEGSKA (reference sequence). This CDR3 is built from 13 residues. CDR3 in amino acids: CSARQGTRETQYF. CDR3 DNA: TGCAGTGCCCGACAGGGAACTCGGGAGACCCAGTACTTC.

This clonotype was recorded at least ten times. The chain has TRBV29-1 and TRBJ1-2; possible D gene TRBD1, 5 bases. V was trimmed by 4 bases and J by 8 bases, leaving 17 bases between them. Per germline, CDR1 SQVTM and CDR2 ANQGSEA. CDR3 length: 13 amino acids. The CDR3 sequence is CSVVGRVSVGYTF. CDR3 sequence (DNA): TGCAGCGTTGTTGGCAGGGTATCCGTCGGCTACACCTTC.

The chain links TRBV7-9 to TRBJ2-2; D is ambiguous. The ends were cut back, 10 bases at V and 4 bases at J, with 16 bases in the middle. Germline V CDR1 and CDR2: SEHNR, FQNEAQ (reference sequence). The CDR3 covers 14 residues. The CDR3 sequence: CAMATVQFTGELFF. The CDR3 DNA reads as TGTGCCATGGCCACGGTCCAGTTCACCGGGGAGCTGTTTTTT.

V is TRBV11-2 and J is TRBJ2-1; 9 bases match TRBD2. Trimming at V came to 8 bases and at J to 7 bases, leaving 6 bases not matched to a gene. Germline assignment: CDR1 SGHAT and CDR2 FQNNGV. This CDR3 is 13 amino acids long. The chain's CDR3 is CASGAGGNNEQFF. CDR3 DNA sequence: TGTGCCAGCGGAGCGGGGGGCAATAATGAGCAGTTCTTC.

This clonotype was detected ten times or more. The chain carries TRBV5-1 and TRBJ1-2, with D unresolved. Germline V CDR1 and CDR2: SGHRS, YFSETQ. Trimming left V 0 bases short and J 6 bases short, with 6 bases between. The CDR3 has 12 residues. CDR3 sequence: CASSLVGDGYTF. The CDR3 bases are TGCGCCAGCAGCTTGGTAGGTGATGGCTACACCTTC.

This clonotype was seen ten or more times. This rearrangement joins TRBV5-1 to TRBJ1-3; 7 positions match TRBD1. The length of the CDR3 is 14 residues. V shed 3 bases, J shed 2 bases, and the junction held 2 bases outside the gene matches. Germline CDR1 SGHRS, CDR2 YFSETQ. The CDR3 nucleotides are TGCGCCAGCAGCTCTGGGACAGCTGGAAACACCATATATTTT. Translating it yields CASSSGTAGNTIYF.

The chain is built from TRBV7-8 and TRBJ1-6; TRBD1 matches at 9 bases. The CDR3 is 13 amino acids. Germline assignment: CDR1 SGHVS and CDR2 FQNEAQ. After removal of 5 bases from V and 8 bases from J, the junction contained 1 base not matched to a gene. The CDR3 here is CASSRDRDSPLHF. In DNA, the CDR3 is TGTGCCAGCAGCAGGGACAGGGATTCACCCCTCCACTTT.

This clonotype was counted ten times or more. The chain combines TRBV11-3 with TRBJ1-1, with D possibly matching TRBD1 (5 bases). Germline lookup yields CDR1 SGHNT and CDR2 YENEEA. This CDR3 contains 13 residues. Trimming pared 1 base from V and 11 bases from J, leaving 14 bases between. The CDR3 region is CASSLGQRLDAFF. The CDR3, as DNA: TGTGCCAGCAGCTTAGGACAGAGATTAGATGCTTTCTTT.

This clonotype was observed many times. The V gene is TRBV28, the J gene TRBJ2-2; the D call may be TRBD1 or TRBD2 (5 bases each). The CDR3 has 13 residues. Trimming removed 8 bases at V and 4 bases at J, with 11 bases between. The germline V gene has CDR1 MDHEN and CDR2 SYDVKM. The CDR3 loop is CASGRGVTGELFF. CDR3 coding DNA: TGTGCCAGCGGAAGAGGGGTCACCGGGGAGCTGTTTTTT.

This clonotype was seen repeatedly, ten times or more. The CDR3 region is CSARDSPGGYYGYTF. The CDR3 nucleotides are TGCAGTGCTAGAGACTCCCCTGGGGGGTACTATGGCTACACCTTC. This chain uses TRBV20-1 with TRBJ1-2; maybe TRBD1 (5 bases). The CDR3 has 15 amino acids. Trimming stripped 0 bases from V and 3 bases from J, with 14 bases between. Looked up from germline, CDR1 is DFQATT and CDR2 is SNEGSKA (reference sequence).

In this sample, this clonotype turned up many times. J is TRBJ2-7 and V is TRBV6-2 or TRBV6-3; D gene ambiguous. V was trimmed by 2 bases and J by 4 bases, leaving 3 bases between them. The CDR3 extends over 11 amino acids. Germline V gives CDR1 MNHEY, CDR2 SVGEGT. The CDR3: CASSYLYEQYF. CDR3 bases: TGTGCCAGCAGTTACCTGTACGAGCAGTACTTC.

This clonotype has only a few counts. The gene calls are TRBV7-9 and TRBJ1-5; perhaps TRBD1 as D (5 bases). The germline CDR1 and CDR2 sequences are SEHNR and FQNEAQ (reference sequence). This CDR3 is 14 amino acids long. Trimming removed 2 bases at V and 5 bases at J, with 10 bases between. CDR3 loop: CASSLQGSHQPQHF. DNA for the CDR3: TGTGCCAGCAGCTTACAGGGCTCGCATCAGCCCCAGCATTTT.

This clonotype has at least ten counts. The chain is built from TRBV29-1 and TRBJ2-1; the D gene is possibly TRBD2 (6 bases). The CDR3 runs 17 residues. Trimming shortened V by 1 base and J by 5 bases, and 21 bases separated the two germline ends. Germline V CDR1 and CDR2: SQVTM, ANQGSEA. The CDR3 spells CSVEVIFAGRPDNEQFF. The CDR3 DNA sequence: TGCAGCGTTGAAGTAATCTTCGCGGGGCGCCCGGACAATGAGCAGTTCTTC.